A single sample gave rise to the 11 T cell receptor beta chains below, sequenced in a study of T cells of healthy individuals. TCRdb re-derived calls from the 5' RACE reads in MiXCR, one entry per CDR3 protein. The table lists nearly 100,000 distinct CDR3 sequences, 15% to 20% of them singletons. The source of these receptors is a human donor in good health.

The chain uses TRBV19 and TRBJ1-2; tentative D call: TRBD1 (6 bases). This CDR3 is 13 amino acids long. CDR1 and CDR2 from the germline V gene are LNHDA and SQIVND (reference sequence). The V gene lost 3 bases and the J gene lost 3 bases, with 8 bases spanning the gap. The DNA for the CDR3 is TGTGCCAGTAGTATCACAGGGCACTATGGCTACACCTTC. It specifies CASSITGHYGYTF.

This clonotype was seen a handful of times. This chain connects TRBV5-1 to TRBJ2-5, with 12 bases matching TRBD2. CDR1 SGHRS and CDR2 YFSETQ come from the germline V gene. The CDR3 loop spans 15 amino acids. J lost 2 bases, V lost 5 bases, and 4 bases had no gene match. CDR3 sequence: CASSFGTSGQETQYF. Written as DNA, the CDR3 is TGCGCCAGCAGTTTCGGGACTAGCGGGCAAGAGACCCAGTACTTC. Full variable domain (rest looked up from reference TRBV5-1 and TRBJ2-5): KAGVTQTPRYLIKTRGQQVTLSCSPISGHRSVSWYQQTPGQGLQFLFEYFSETQRNKGNFPGRFSGRQFSNSRSEMNVSTLELGDSALYLCASSFGTSGQETQYFGPGTRLLVL.

V is TRBV5-4 and J is TRBJ2-7, with 7 bases that match TRBD2. The CDR3 consists of 15 residues. The germline gives CDR1 SGHNT, CDR2 YYREEE (reference sequence). Germline trimming cut 2 bases from V and 7 bases from J; bases unmatched to any gene: 12. Here the CDR3 DNA reads TGTGCCAGCAGCTTAGAGGCTAGCGGTGGGAATGAGCAGTACTTC. Translated, it gives CASSLEASGGNEQYF.

This clonotype was counted only a few times. The gene calls are TRBV28 and TRBJ1-5, with no clear D. The V gene lost 8 bases and the J gene lost 7 bases, with 3 bases spanning the gap. Germline V lookup: CDR1 MDHEN, CDR2 SYDVKM. The CDR3 extends over 9 amino acids. The CDR3 coding sequence is TGTGCCAGCGGGCAGCCCCAGCATTTT. Amino acids: CASGQPQHF.

V is TRBV12-3 or TRBV12-4 and J is TRBJ2-7; 10 bases match TRBD1. The V segment lost 6 bases and the J segment 5 bases; nucleotides outside the gene matches: 4. The CDR3 has 13 residues. CDR3 loop: CASSRDRGDEQYF. The CDR3 nucleotides read TGTGCCAGCAGCCGGGACAGGGGAGACGAGCAGTACTTC.

This chain joins TRBV7-2 and TRBJ2-3; tentatively, D is TRBD2 (6 bases). The germline gives CDR1 SGHTA, CDR2 FQGNSA. V lost 5 bases, J lost 5 bases, and 23 bases lay in between. The CDR3 runs to 17 residues. The CDR3 sequence: CASSPWDSKPLGDTQYF. The CDR3 nucleotides read TGTGCCAGCAGCCCTTGGGACTCAAAACCCCTCGGAGATACGCAGTATTTT.

Ten or more counts support this clonotype. The chain combines TRBV5-6 with TRBJ2-1, with D hard to call. CDR3 size: 11 residues. V was clipped by 4 bases and J by 9 bases, with 8 bases between them. Germline values: CDR1 SGHDT, CDR2 YYEEEE. CDR3 nucleotides: TGTGCCAGCAGCCACTCGGGTGAGCAGTTCTTC. Translated, it gives CASSHSGEQFF. Variable domain in full (rest from reference TRBV5-6 and TRBJ2-1): DAGVTQSPTHLIKTRGQQVTLRCSPKSGHDTVSWYQQALGQGPQFIFQYYEEEERQRGNFPDRFSGHQFPNYSSELNVNALLLGDSALYLCASSHSGEQFFGPGTRLTVL.

The table lists this clonotype with a few counts. The V call is TRBV28, the J call TRBJ2-3; D remains ambiguous. V dropped 4 bases and J dropped 6 bases, with 11 bases sitting between them. This CDR3 contains 13 residues. Germline V CDR1 and CDR2: MDHEN, SYDVKM. As DNA, the CDR3 is TGTGCCAGCAGTTGGGGTATTTATGATACGCAGTATTTT. Its translation: CASSWGIYDTQYF.

This chain uses TRBV4-1 with TRBJ2-2; D may be TRBD1 (5 bases). The V end lost 6 bases, the J end lost 1 base, and 12 bases lay between the germline ends. The germline CDR1 and CDR2 sequences are MGHRA and YSYEKL. The CDR3 is 15 residues long. CDR3 loop: CASRLLGQNTGELFF. In DNA form, the CDR3 reads TGCGCCAGCAGACTCCTCGGACAGAACACCGGGGAGCTGTTTTTT.

This chain links TRBV6-5 with TRBJ1-2; tentatively, D is TRBD1 (5 bases). CDR1 is MNHEY and CDR2 is SVGAGI in the germline V gene. This CDR3 has 13 residues. The V end lost 2 bases, the J end lost 7 bases, and 11 bases lay between the germline ends. CDR3 loop: CASSYRQNGGYTF. The CDR3 nucleotides are TGTGCCAGCAGTTACAGACAGAATGGTGGCTACACCTTC.

This clonotype showed up just a few times. This rearrangement joins TRBV27 to TRBJ1-1; 7 bases line up with TRBD1. J gave up 11 bases and V 5 bases, and 14 bases lay outside the gene matches. The CDR3 is 14 amino acids. Looked up from germline, CDR1 is MNHEY and CDR2 is SMNVEV (reference sequence). CDR3 bases: TGTGCCAGCAGTACTCGACAGGGCTTTTTAGCGGCTTTCTTT. It codes for CASSTRQGFLAAFF.